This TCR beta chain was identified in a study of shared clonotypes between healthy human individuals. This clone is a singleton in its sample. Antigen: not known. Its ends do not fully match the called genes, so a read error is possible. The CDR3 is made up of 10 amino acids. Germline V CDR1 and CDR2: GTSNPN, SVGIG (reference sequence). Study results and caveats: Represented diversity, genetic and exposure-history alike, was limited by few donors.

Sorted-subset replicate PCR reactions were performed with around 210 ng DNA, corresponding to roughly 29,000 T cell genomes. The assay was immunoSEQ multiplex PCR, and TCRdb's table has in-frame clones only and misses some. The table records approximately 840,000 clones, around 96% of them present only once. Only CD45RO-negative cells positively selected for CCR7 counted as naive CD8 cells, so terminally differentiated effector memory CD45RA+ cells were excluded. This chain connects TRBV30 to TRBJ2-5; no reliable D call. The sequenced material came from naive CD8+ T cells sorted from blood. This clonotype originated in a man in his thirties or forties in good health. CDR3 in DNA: TGTGCCTGGATGGAAGGCGTCACGCACTTC. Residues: CAWMEGVTHF. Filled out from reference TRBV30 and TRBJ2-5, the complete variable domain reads SQTIHQWPATLVQPVGSPLSLECTVEGTSNPNLYWYRQAAGRGLQLLFYSVGIGQISSEVPQNLSASRPQDRQFILSSKKLLLSDSGFYLCAWMEGVTHFGPGTRLLVL.